The 6 T cell receptor delta chains below come from one sample, sequenced in a study of Vδ1+ human thymocytes. The template was reverse-transcribed extracted RNA. CDR3 amplicons came from multiplex PCR with pooled V-gene forward and constant-region reverse primers. TCRdb re-processed the multiplex PCR reads via CATT. The sample lists under 80,000 delta-chain clones; 30% to 40% were seen once. Antigen specificity for these receptors is unknown. Study-wide results and limits: Thymic TRG and TRD repertoires appeared highly polyclonal, with Gaussian CDR3 length distributions.

The sample consisted of Vdelta1+ gamma-delta thymocytes from the thymus. The sample's subset: FACS-sorted CD3+ TCRalphabeta- TCRVdelta1+ TCRVdelta2- thymocytes. The receptors derive from a boy younger than two who had congenital heart surgery.

This chain joins TRDV1 and TRDJ1; 12 bases fit TRDD3. The germline CDR1 and CDR2 sequences are TSWWSYY and QGS. V lost 3 bases and J lost 7; bases outside the gene matches: 39. The CDR3 consists of 26 residues. CDR3 in amino acids: CALGDPVPPLPTILLLGDTRHLKLIF. CDR3 DNA: TGTGCTCTTGGGGACCCGGTACCGCCCCTTCCTACGATACTTTTGCTGGGGGATACGCGACACCTTAAACTCATCTTT.

The chain recombines TRDV1 with TRDJ1; 8 bases are shared with TRDD3. The CDR3 extends over 18 amino acids. Germline-derived CDR1 and CDR2 are TSWWSYY and QGS. Germline trimming cut 2 bases from V and 0 bases from J; bases unmatched to any gene: 11. CDR3 nucleotide sequence: TGTGCTCTTGGGGAAGGTAGGGCTGGGGGACAGTACACCGATAAACTCATCTTT. This translates into CALGEGRAGGQYTDKLIF.

Only a few counts were recorded for this clone. The chain joins TRDV1 to TRDJ2; the D gene is possibly TRDD1 (5 bases). V lost 6 bases to trimming and J lost 1 base, with 21 bases between them. Germline CDR1 is TSWWSYY and CDR2 is QGS. This CDR3 comprises 18 residues. CDR3 loop: CALGYTTKSNHLTAQLFF. CDR3 nucleotides: TGTGCTCTTGGCTATACTACGAAATCAAATCATTTGACAGCACAACTCTTCTTT.

This clone was seen only once. The J gene is TRDJ1, the V gene TRDV1; tentatively, D is TRDD3 (5 bases). V was trimmed by 4 bases and J by 6 bases, leaving 12 bases between them. Germline V CDR1 and CDR2: TSWWSYY, QGS. The CDR3 contains 13 residues. In DNA form, the CDR3 reads TGTGCTCTTGGGGGATACCCCAGCTATAAACTCATCTTT. Its translation: CALGGYPSYKLIF.

In regard to this clone: Other DNA sequences in this specimen translate into the identical CDR3. This chain connects TRDV1 to TRDJ1, with 8 positions matching TRDD3. Germline trimming cut 4 bases from V and 1 base from J; bases unmatched to any gene: 20. CDR1 and CDR2 (germline): TSWWSYY, QGS. CDR3 size: 20 residues. The CDR3 spells CALGVIFRSLGETRTDKLIF. The CDR3, as DNA: TGTGCTCTTGGGGTCATCTTCCGGTCGCTGGGGGAAACTCGCACCGATAAACTCATCTTT.

This clone has just a few counts. This rearrangement joins TRDV1 to TRDJ1; 11 bases match TRDD3. The CDR3 has 18 residues. With V trimmed by 2 bases and J by 1 base, 9 bases remained unmatched. Germline V gives CDR1 TSWWSYY, CDR2 QGS. CDR3 sequence reads: CALGECGGYARATDKLIF. The CDR3, as DNA: TGTGCTCTTGGGGAATGTGGGGGATACGCGAGAGCCACCGATAAACTCATCTTT.